Listed below are T cell receptor beta chains from one sample, sequenced in a study of Ad26.COV2.S vaccination and SARS-CoV-2 variants. Measured with immunoSEQ multiplex PCR; TCRdb has only the in-frame clones, and not every one. This table holds over 450,000 clones, nearly 90% found once. The input for sequencing was peripheral blood, taken in a trial of Ad26.COV2.S vaccine versus placebo. All receptors come from a person between 18 and 65 years old who received the Ad26.COV2.S COVID-19 vaccine or a placebo. The CDR3 runs from the conserved cysteine through the conserved F or W. Each record gives: V gene, J gene, D gene, clone size, CDR3 DNA, CDR3 protein. The D gene is left open where the match is weak. Where a row states a size, it is once, few, many or the class of an expanded clone; other rows omit it.

>TRBV7-2|TRBJ2-3|.|.
TGTGCCAGCAGCTTAACCCCAGGGGCAGATACGCAGTATTTT
CASSLTPGADTQYF
>TRBV19|TRBJ2-4|.|.
TGTGCCAGTAGCATATACACACAGAAAAACATTCAGTACTTC
CASSIYTQKNIQYF
>TRBV5-8|TRBJ1-2|.|.
TGTGCCAGCAGCTTGGAGCTGGTGTCCTATGGCTACACCTTC
CASSLELVSYGYTF
>TRBV20-1|TRBJ2-3|.|.
TGCAGTGCTAGTTACCTTCCCAGGGGAATAGATACGCAGTATTTT
CSASYLPRGIDTQYF
>TRBV10-2|TRBJ1-2|TRBD1|.
TGCGCCAGCAGCCCAGACAGGGACTATGGCTACACCTTC
CASSPDRDYGYTF
>TRBV28|TRBJ2-1|.|.
TGTGCCAGCAGTCCCCGGGTCCGCAGCACCTACAATGAGCAGTTCTTC
CASSPRVRSTYNEQFF
>TRBV7-8|TRBJ1-2|TRBD1|once
TGTGCCAGCAGCTCCCCGTCAGGGGGATTTGGCTACACCTTC
CASSSPSGGFGYTF
>TRBV18|TRBJ1-3|.|.
TGTGCCAGCTCACCCCCGGGACAACCTCCAAACACCATATATTTT
CASSPPGQPPNTIYF
>TRBV28|TRBJ1-2|.|.
TGTGCCAGCAGCAAACCGGGAGGCGGCTACACCTTC
CASSKPGGGYTF
>TRBV19|TRBJ2-7|TRBD1|.
TGTGCCAGTAGTATAGAAGGGACAGCCGACTACGAGCAGTACTTC
CASSIEGTADYEQYF
>TRBV13|TRBJ2-7|TRBD1|.
TGTGCCAGCAGCGCAGCCGGGACAGGGGGCTACGAGCAGTACTTC
CASSAAGTGGYEQYF